These 30 T cell receptor beta chains were sequenced from one sample in a study of T cell responses to AZD1222 COVID-19 vaccine. Assay: immunoSEQ multiplex PCR; the TCRdb copy retains only in-frame clones and omits some. The profile covers about 48,000 clones, with approximately 83% appearing a single time and 6.5% to 8.5% taken by the ten largest. Sample: peripheral blood, taken 28 days after the second AZD1222 dose. The receptors were gathered from an adult who received the AZD1222 COVID-19 vaccine.

The CDR3 here is CASSLTADSPLHF. CDR3 in DNA: TGTGCCAGCAGCTTAACGGCGGATTCACCCCTCCACTTT. The rearrangement uses TRBV7-3 and TRBJ1-6; D is unclear. The V end lost 0 bases, the J end lost 8 bases, and 5 bases lay between the germline ends. Germline V gene sequence: CDR1 SGHTA, CDR2 FQGTGA. CDR3 length: 13 residues.

V is TRBV19 and J is TRBJ1-5, with 7 bases matching TRBD1. CDR3 length: 17 amino acids. CDR1 and CDR2 from the germline V gene are LNHDA and SQIVND (reference sequence). The V segment lost 3 bases and the J segment 0 bases; nucleotides outside the gene matches: 8. The CDR3 spells CASSIRARQGSNQPQHF. CDR3 nucleotides: TGTGCCAGTAGTATCAGAGCCCGACAGGGTAGCAATCAGCCCCAGCATTTT.

CDR3 amino acids: CSVEGTGAYEQYF. The CDR3 bases are TGCAGCGTTGAGGGGACAGGGGCCTACGAGCAGTACTTC. This rearrangement joins TRBV29-1 to TRBJ2-7; TRBD1 matches 10 bases. Germline values: CDR1 SQVTM, CDR2 ANQGSEA. The CDR3 loop spans 13 amino acids. After removal of 3 bases from V and 2 bases from J, the junction contained 1 base not matched to a gene.

This rearrangement joins TRBV29-1 to TRBJ1-4, with 8 positions matching TRBD1. The CDR3 runs to 15 residues. The germline gives CDR1 SQVTM, CDR2 ANQGSEA. V shed 6 bases, J shed 2 bases, and the junction held 8 bases outside the gene matches. CDR3 coding DNA: TGCAGCGTGAGTGGGACAGGCGCGACTAATGAAAAACTGTTTTTT. Protein product: CSVSGTGATNEKLFF.

This clone showed up just once. The chain uses TRBV19 and TRBJ2-5; D unclear. V was shortened by 5 bases and J by 0 bases, with 7 bases between the two germline ends. The CDR3 is 13 residues long. Germline V gives CDR1 LNHDA, CDR2 SQIVND (reference sequence). CDR3 sequence: CASSWQNQETQYF. DNA of the CDR3: TGTGCCAGTAGTTGGCAGAACCAAGAGACCCAGTACTTC.

The V gene is TRBV2, the J gene TRBJ2-2; D perhaps matches TRBD2 (5 bases). The CDR3 is 14 amino acids. The germline CDR1 and CDR2 sequences are SNHLY and FYNNEI. V dropped 6 bases and J dropped 0 bases, with 8 bases sitting between them. CDR3 protein: CASSKEANTGELFF. The CDR3 nucleotides are TGTGCCAGCAGCAAGGAGGCGAACACCGGGGAGCTGTTTTTT. The whole variable domain, remainder taken from reference TRBV2 and TRBJ2-2, is EPEVTQTPSHQVTQMGQEVILRCVPISNHLYFYWYRQILGQKVEFLVSFYNNEISEKSEIFDDQFSVERPDGSNFTLKIRSTKLEDSAMYFCASSKEANTGELFFGEGSRLTVL.

This sequence joins TRBV7-3 and TRBJ2-2; D remains unclear. The germline V gene has CDR1 SGHTA and CDR2 FQGTGA. This CDR3 has 13 residues. The V and J ends lost 5 bases and 3 bases respectively, with 7 bases between them. The CDR3 sequence is CASSPRYTGELFF. The CDR3 DNA reads TGTGCCAGCAGCCCCCGGTACACCGGGGAGCTGTTTTTT.

This clone was seen just once. The rearrangement links TRBV19 to TRBJ1-2, with 9 bases fitting TRBD1. The CDR3 loop spans 14 amino acids. With 4 bases clipped from V and 3 bases from J, the junction kept 3 bases outside the gene matches. The germline V gene encodes CDR1 LNHDA and CDR2 SQIVND (reference sequence). In DNA form, the CDR3 reads TGTGCCAGTAGTAGGGACAGGGTCGACTATGGCTACACCTTC. This translates into CASSRDRVDYGYTF.

This clone was found a few times. This chain links TRBV14 with TRBJ2-2, with TRBD2 identical over 10 bases. CDR1 is SGHDN and CDR2 is FVKESK in the germline V gene. The CDR3 contains 14 residues. The ends lost 5 bases at V and 6 bases at J; junction bases unmatched: 3. The CDR3 spells CASSRLAGAGELFF. The DNA of the CDR3 is TGTGCCAGCAGCAGGCTAGCGGGAGCCGGGGAGCTGTTTTTT.

The chain links TRBV29-1 to TRBJ1-4; D might be TRBD1 (5 bases). CDR1 is SQVTM and CDR2 is ANQGSEA in the germline V gene. The CDR3 is 12 residues long. V lost 5 bases and J 6 bases, leaving 10 bases between the germline ends. In DNA form, the CDR3 reads TGCAGCGTTCGCAGGGTTGATGAAAAACTGTTTTTT. Encoded protein: CSVRRVDEKLFF.

The rearrangement uses TRBV6-5 and TRBJ1-5; 12 positions match TRBD1. CDR3 length equals 14 residues. Trimming cost V 8 bases and J 6 bases; bases outside gene matches: 5. Germline V CDR1 and CDR2: MNHEY, SVGAGI. CDR3 sequence (DNA): TGTGCCAGCCTGGGGACAGGGGGCATTCAGCCCCAGCATTTT. It is translated as CASLGTGGIQPQHF.

The CDR3 protein is CASSQNTGAGNTIYF. The CDR3 DNA reads as TGTGCCAGCAGCCAGAACACAGGGGCTGGAAACACCATATATTTT. V and J are TRBV14 and TRBJ1-3, with 7 bases fitting TRBD1. Looked up from germline, CDR1 is SGHDN and CDR2 is FVKESK. The CDR3 is made up of 15 amino acids. V lost 3 bases to trimming and J lost 2 bases; unmatched junction nucleotides: 4. Filled out from reference TRBV14 and TRBJ1-3, the complete variable domain reads EAGVTQFPSHSVIEKGQTVTLRCDPISGHDNLYWYRRVMGKEIKFLLHFVKESKQDESGMPNNRFLAERTGGTYSTLKVQPAELEDSGVYFCASSQNTGAGNTIYFGEGSWLTVV.

V gene TRBV29-1 combines with J gene TRBJ2-2, with no clear D. The V end was cut by 7 bases, the J end by 8 bases, with 14 bases between. The V gene's germline CDR1 is SQVTM and CDR2 ANQGSEA. This CDR3 spans 12 amino acids. The CDR3 DNA sequence: TGCAGCGCCGGTGGACCCTCGGGGGAGCTGTTTTTT. Translation gives CSAGGPSGELFF.

The V gene is TRBV6-2 or TRBV6-3, the J gene TRBJ1-5; D is unclear. Germline CDR1 MNHEY, CDR2 SVGEGT. This CDR3 contains 16 residues. V shed 3 bases and J shed 0 bases, with 12 bases lying between them. This CDR3 reads CASSYASIPSNQPQHF. CDR3 DNA: TGTGCCAGCAGTTATGCATCGATCCCTAGCAATCAGCCCCAGCATTTT.

This chain uses TRBV28 with TRBJ1-6; D is undetermined. V lost 6 bases and J lost 0, with 18 bases in between. The CDR3 spans 18 residues. The V gene's germline CDR1 is MDHEN and CDR2 SYDVKM. CDR3 sequence (DNA): TGTGCCAGCAGCACGACGGGCGCGAGAGACTCCTATAATTCACCCCTCCACTTT. Protein product: CASSTTGARDSYNSPLHF.

The chain combines TRBV29-1 with TRBJ2-7, with 11 bases aligning to TRBD1. The trim removed 8 bases at V and 8 bases at J, leaving 5 bases unmatched. The germline V gene has CDR1 SQVTM and CDR2 ANQGSEA. CDR3 length equals 11 residues. CDR3 sequence: CSFGTGGKQYF. Here the CDR3 DNA reads TGCAGCTTTGGGACAGGGGGGAAGCAGTACTTC.

In regard to this clone: An end of the junction differs from the germline gene, which may be a read error. This chain joins TRBV2 and TRBJ1-2, with unresolved D. Per germline, CDR1 SNHLY and CDR2 FYNNEI. This CDR3 contains 16 residues. The CDR3 nucleotides are TGTGCCAGCAGAGAAGGAAAAAGCTTACTTTACTATGGCTACACCTTC. Encoded protein: CASREGKSLLYYGYTF.

V usage is TRBV30 and J usage is TRBJ2-6; no reliable D call. This CDR3 is built from 14 residues. Germline assignment: CDR1 GTSNPN and CDR2 SVGIG (reference sequence). V gave up 3 bases and J gave up 3 bases, with 9 bases separating them. The CDR3 loop is CAWSYGFGANVLTF. The CDR3 bases are TGTGCCTGGAGCTACGGGTTTGGGGCCAACGTCCTGACTTTC.

The rearrangement links TRBV10-1 to TRBJ2-7; the D gene is possibly TRBD1 (6 bases). With 3 bases removed from V and 1 base from J, the gap between germline ends came to 16 bases. This CDR3 spans 16 amino acids. CDR1 WNHNN and CDR2 SYGVQD come from the germline V gene (reference sequence). CDR3 amino acids: CASSDSSWDKSYEQYF. The CDR3, as DNA: TGCGCCAGCAGTGACTCGTCTTGGGACAAATCCTACGAGCAGTACTTC.

V is TRBV11-1 and J is TRBJ1-1; TRBD1 is a possible D gene (6 bases). Trimming cost V 5 bases and J 3 bases, with 10 bases left between them. The V gene's germline CDR1 is SGHAT and CDR2 FQDESV (reference sequence). The CDR3 contains 13 residues. CDR3 sequence reads: CASSQQGDTEAFF. Here the CDR3 DNA reads TGTGCCAGCAGCCAACAGGGCGACACTGAAGCTTTCTTT. Using reference TRBV11-1 and TRBJ1-1 for the parts outside the CDR3, the full variable domain is EAEVAQSPRYKITEKSQAVAFWCDPISGHATLYWYRQILGQGPELLVQFQDESVVDDSQLPKDRFSAERLKGVDSTLKIQPAELGDSAMYLCASSQQGDTEAFFGQGTRLTVV.

The genes are TRBV10-3 and TRBJ2-7; 9 nucleotides line up with TRBD2. CDR3 length: 18 residues. Germline CDR1 ENHRY, CDR2 SYGVKD. Trimming took 3 bases from V and 0 from J; bases not matched to a gene: 12. CDR3 sequence (DNA): TGTGCCATCAGTGATGCGGGACTAGCATCTGGCAGCTCCTACGAGCAGTACTTC. It yields the protein CAISDAGLASGSSYEQYF.

The chain has TRBV4-1 and TRBJ2-5; tentatively, D is TRBD2 (5 bases). This CDR3 has 16 amino acids. Germline CDR1 MGHRA, CDR2 YSYEKL. Trimming removed 0 bases from V and 2 bases from J, with 13 bases in between. CDR3 sequence (DNA): TGCGCCAGCAGCCAAGATTATCTTGGAGGACAAGAGACCCAGTACTTC. It translates to CASSQDYLGGQETQYF.

The rearrangement links TRBV10-3 to TRBJ1-4, with a possible D match to TRBD1 (6 bases). Germline values: CDR1 ENHRY, CDR2 SYGVKD. Trimming shortened V by 2 bases and J by 3 bases, and 13 bases separated the two germline ends. This CDR3 region has 16 residues. The CDR3 loop reads CAISEGRGLANEKLFF. DNA of the CDR3: TGTGCCATCAGTGAGGGCAGGGGATTGGCTAATGAAAAACTGTTTTTT.

This chain uses TRBV3-1 (or the pseudogene TRBV3-2) with TRBJ2-1, with TRBD2 matching 10 bases. This CDR3 region has 17 residues. Germline CDR1 reads LGHDT; CDR2 reads YNNKEL (reference sequence). Unmatched junction bases numbered 11, after V lost 2 bases and J lost 7 bases. In DNA, the CDR3 is TGTGCCAGCAGCCAATTGAGAAGCGGGAGGGCCCGGAATGAGCAGTTCTTC. It is translated as CASSQLRSGRARNEQFF.

V is TRBV6-4 and J is TRBJ2-7, with 9 nucleotides matching TRBD1. V gave up 9 bases and J gave up 5 bases; unmatched junction bases: 14. Germline CDR1 is MRHNA and CDR2 is SNTAGT. CDR3 length: 15 residues. CDR3 nucleotide sequence: TGTGCCAGACCGAATCTACCGGGACAGGGTAACGAGCAGTACTTC. Translating it yields CARPNLPGQGNEQYF.

This chain joins TRBV5-1 and TRBJ1-1, with D possibly being TRBD1 (5 bases). The CDR3 is 14 residues long. The germline gives CDR1 SGHRS, CDR2 YFSETQ. The V end lost 2 bases, the J end lost 0 bases, and 8 bases lay between the germline ends. The CDR3 region is CASSFLDMNTEAFF. The CDR3 region has the DNA TGCGCCAGCAGCTTCTTGGACATGAACACTGAAGCTTTCTTT.

This rearrangement joins TRBV20-1 to TRBJ2-7, with D maybe TRBD2 (5 bases). CDR1 and CDR2 (germline): DFQATT, SNEGSKA (reference sequence). V dropped 6 bases and J dropped 5 bases, with 11 bases sitting between them. There are 11 residues in the CDR3. CDR3 sequence reads: CSAPGLDEQYF. The CDR3 coding sequence is TGCAGTGCCCCAGGACTCGACGAGCAGTACTTC.

The CDR3 DNA is TGTGCCAGCACTTCCGACTGGAACCAAGAGACCCAGTACTTC. Amino acids: CASTSDWNQETQYF. The chain combines TRBV28 with TRBJ2-5; D unclear. Germline V gene lookup returns CDR1 MDHEN and CDR2 SYDVKM. V lost 7 bases and J 0 bases, leaving 12 bases between the germline ends. The CDR3 consists of 14 residues.

CDR3 sequence (DNA): TGCGCCAGCAGCCAAGATTACCCAGGAACTGGAAACACCATATATTTT. This translates into CASSQDYPGTGNTIYF. The chain carries TRBV4-3 and TRBJ1-3; D uncertain. V was cut by 0 bases and J by 2 bases, with 11 bases left in between. The CDR3 is 16 amino acids. Germline V gives CDR1 LGHNA, CDR2 YSLEER.

J is TRBJ2-7 and V is TRBV5-1, with 9 bases identical to TRBD2. V shed 6 bases, J shed 1 base, and the junction held 8 bases outside the gene matches. The germline V gene encodes CDR1 SGHRS and CDR2 YFSETQ. The CDR3 totals 15 residues. CDR3 region: CASMLGSGSSYEQYF. CDR3 nucleotide sequence: TGCGCCAGCATGCTTGGTAGCGGGAGTTCCTACGAGCAGTACTTC.